This is a list of T cell receptor beta chains from one sample in a study of T cells after yellow fever vaccination. In TCRdb, the 5' RACE reads were re-called with MiXCR into one record per CDR3 protein. The repertoire includes around 310,000 distinct CDR3 sequences, 4% of them detected once, and 24% sits in the top ten. The sample in question was PBMCs, obtained 5 days after the yellow fever booster vaccination. Source of these receptors: a man aged 18 to 30 who received the YFV17D yellow fever vaccine. CDR3s include the opening cysteine and the closing phenylalanine or tryptophan. D genes are given only for firm matches. Only some rows state a clone size, as once, few, many or a class for expanded clones.

d_call | clone_size | j_call | v_call | cdr3_aa | cdr3_nt
TRBD2 | few | TRBJ2-3 | TRBV3-1 | CASSPGLLLSPDTQYF | TGTGCCAGCAGTCCGGGACTACTGTTGTCGCCGGATACGCAGTATTTT
TRBD1 | NA | TRBJ1-2 | TRBV19 | CASTGDSAGYTF | TGTGCCAGTACCGGGGACAGTGCCGGCTACACCTTC
TRBD1 | few | TRBJ1-5 | TRBV20-1 | CSANRDSSRNQPQHF | TGCAGTGCTAACCGGGACAGTAGTCGGAATCAGCCCCAGCATTTT
TRBD2 | NA | TRBJ2-7 | TRBV7-8 | CASSIGVASGAPYEQYF | TGTGCCAGCAGCATAGGCGTCGCTAGCGGGGCCCCCTACGAGCAGTACTTC
TRBD1 | NA | TRBJ1-2 | TRBV12-3/TRBV12-4 | CASAGTAAYGYTF | TGTGCCAGTGCCGGGACAGCGGCCTATGGCTACACCTTC
NA | few | TRBJ1-2 | TRBV5-6 | CASSPRQIGGYTF | TGTGCCAGCAGCCCCAGGCAAATAGGCGGCTACACCTTC
TRBD1 | few | TRBJ1-1 | TRBV5-5 | CASSLGLYGTANTEAFF | TGTGCCAGCAGCTTGGGCCTATATGGGACAGCCAACACTGAAGCTTTCTTT
TRBD1 | many | TRBJ1-1 | TRBV6-5 | CASISIGGGGVNTEAFF | TGTGCCAGCATCAGTATAGGGGGCGGAGGGGTGAACACTGAAGCTTTCTTT
NA | NA | TRBJ1-5 | TRBV28 | CASSLIGTLLSNQPQHF | TGTGCCAGCAGTTTAATCGGCACCCTTCTTAGCAATCAGCCCCAGCATTTT
NA | many | TRBJ2-1 | TRBV15 | CATSPRTVGTYNEQFF | TGTGCCACCAGCCCGCGGACCGTGGGAACCTACAATGAGCAGTTCTTC
TRBD1 | few | TRBJ1-2 | TRBV7-2 | CASSLEWTGDNYGYTF | TGTGCCAGCAGCTTAGAGTGGACAGGGGATAACTATGGCTACACCTTC
NA | many | TRBJ2-7 | TRBV6-2/TRBV6-3 | CASSYSTGIGRRDEQYF | TGTGCCAGCAGTTACTCGACCGGGATCGGCCGACGGGACGAGCAGTACTTC
NA | many | TRBJ2-7 | TRBV6-5 | CASSYSMGPLGYEQYF | TGTGCCAGCAGTTACTCGATGGGCCCCCTTGGATACGAGCAGTACTTC
NA | NA | TRBJ1-5 | TRBV20-1 | CSAGRSGQPQHF | TGCAGTGCTGGTCGTTCGGGACAGCCCCAGCATTTT
NA | few | TRBJ2-5 | TRBV12-3/TRBV12-4 | CASSLDWVPQYF | TGTGCCAGCAGTTTAGATTGGGTGCCCCAGTACTTC
NA | many | TRBJ1-2 | TRBV12-3/TRBV12-4 | CASSHGRVRRGYTF | TGTGCCAGCAGCCACGGGAGGGTCCGACGGGGCTACACCTTC
NA | few | TRBJ2-7 | TRBV7-9 | CASSARADVYEQYF | TGTGCCAGCAGCGCCCGGGCCGATGTCTACGAGCAGTACTTC
NA | few | TRBJ2-7 | TRBV5-1 | CASSFPGKYEQYF | TGCGCCAGCAGCTTCCCAGGGAAATACGAGCAGTACTTC
NA | NA | TRBJ2-1 | TRBV25-1 | CASSSYWREFF | TGTGCCAGCAGCTCATACTGGCGGGAGTTCTTC
TRBD2 | many | TRBJ2-7 | TRBV20-1 | CSATAGVSYEQYF | TGCAGTGCGACCGCGGGGGTTTCCTACGAGCAGTACTTC
NA | many | TRBJ2-5 | TRBV7-2 | CASTWGELETQYF | TGTGCCAGCACCTGGGGAGAGTTAGAGACCCAGTACTTC
TRBD2 | few | TRBJ2-1 | TRBV4-1 | CASSRVAGGLWEQFF | TGCGCCAGCAGCCGCGTAGCGGGGGGGCTCTGGGAGCAGTTCTTC